This T cell receptor (beta chain) appears in the sequencing data of a study of cytomegalovirus exposure and HLA in healthy donors (dated by TCRdb to 2015 to 2018). Turning to the overall study: In an earlier analysis of under 750 of the donors, 276 Gb of sequence data and approximately 120 million unique TCR beta sequences from roughly 180 million T cells were reported. Roughly 300 gigabases of sequencing data and roughly 90 million unique TCR sequences were included in an early release covering roughly 600 HLA-typed donors. Among the roughly 390 genotyped donors, roughly 80% belonged to the genetic ancestry cluster associated with self-reported Caucasian donors. The study was designed to test whether signatures of past pathogen exposure could be identified by cataloging public T cell receptors. The study used immunosequencing to profile the T cell repertoires of 600 to 850 subjects and linked those repertoires to cytomegalovirus serostatus. Besides the first cohort of approximately 710 subjects, a separate validation cohort made up of roughly 120 different subjects was used. To predict cytomegalovirus infection status, the study combined high-throughput TCR immunosequencing, statistical association of individual TCRs with disease status, and machine learning. In a later analysis, previously published TCR beta repertoires from 670 or so donors were re-analyzed and high-resolution HLA genotyping was added so that TCR occurrence patterns could be studied. Rather than drawing on any new phenotypic data, the later analysis identified candidate immune exposures from TCR beta sequences and the way those sequences occurred across donors. An earlier analysis of about 600 of the donors used high-throughput TCR beta sequencing to judge whether each TCR beta V gene segment behaved as functional or pseudogenic. Donor age, sex, ethnicity and CMV serostatus were collected together with the repertoire data. In a later genetic analysis, genome-wide SNP genotypes for about 55% of the roughly 670 donors were used, and that subset was treated as a discovery cohort. Every discovery cohort repertoire had been produced on one sequencing platform. HLA typing included class I and class II loci at four-digit resolution. The number of donors typed differed by locus, with about 629-630 for A, B, C, DRB1 and DQB1, 522 for DQA1, 606 for DPA1, and some 470 for DPB1. Several DR-DQ haplotypes were handled as single units for association and clustering, since linkage in the cohort was strong. Across some 400 genotyped donors of the cohort, an average of approximately 200,000 unique TCR beta nucleotide sequences per donor were sequenced, and around 20% of those sequences were non-productive. What the authors observed across the whole study: The study listed approximately 160 TCR beta chains as associated with cytomegalovirus. Because counts were too low, roughly 18 rarely observed V segments, including chromosome 9 orphons, were left out of the earlier analysis of a few hundred of the donors. For the cohort, immune exposure information was limited to CMV serostatus. This cohort had only TCR beta chains sequenced, and the lack of alpha or paired-chain data limited which features could be detected. The sequencing pipeline was judged likely to have produced a cluster of highly shared sequence variants as a technical artifact. A further reported finding was that TCR beta sequences accurately predicted the HLA-A and HLA-B alleles for most subjects in the first cohort. At a false discovery rate of 0.05, a later analysis linked some 18,000 TCR beta sequences to specific HLA alleles. The classifier was reported to diagnose cytomegalovirus status with high specificity and sensitivity in both the original and validation cohorts. Because HLA typing was unavailable for some donors at each locus, only the typed subset was used in association tests. Compared with equally common non-associated chains, HLA-associated TCR beta chains in a later analysis were more clonally expanded and had lower generation probabilities. Presence/absence analyses assumed roughly uniform sequencing depth across donors, an assumption that may not hold. A later genetic analysis reported fewer N-insertions in productive TCRs among donors in an Asian-associated ancestry cluster than the roughly 700-donor mean. In a later genetic analysis, a missense DCLRE1C variant was associated with V-gene and J-gene trimming of TCR beta chains, and the association was replicated in an independent cohort. Three of the identified cytomegalovirus-associated TCR beta chains were confirmed in vitro to be specific for cytomegalovirus antigens. It was suggested by the authors that the approach could potentially be generalized to other disease states and immunological phenotypes. In a later analysis, several top co-occurrence clusters were reported to appear linked to parvovirus B19, influenza, CMV and Epstein-Barr virus. Most TCR sequences were seen in very few donors, while some public TCRs were found in many individuals. Because the 87-base-pair reads could not distinguish some IMGT-functional V segments, including TRBV6-2 and TRBV6-3, those segments were excluded. Linkage disequilibrium might explain the correlated functional status among segregating V segments, but an unknown experimental factor could not be excluded. Strong co-occurrence of HLA alleles, especially DR and DQ, made assigning TCR associations to individual alleles difficult. In a later analysis, most CMV-associated TCR beta chains were found to appear HLA-restricted, with HLA associations seemingly driven largely by CMV exposure. In a later analysis, the rate of TCR association differed among HLA loci, with DRB1 alleles having the most associated TCRs and HLA-C alleles having the fewest. An earlier analysis of 450 to 750 of the donors showed that most TCR beta V segments appeared in productive rearrangements either about 90% or about 30% of the time, which broadly matched IMGT annotations.

The cohort comprised more than 550 healthy bone marrow donors. All cohort members were sampled while nominally healthy, although unrecorded immune exposures were likely present. The donor tested CMV seronegative and was one of the 352 seronegative cohort members. A peripheral blood sample was collected from each donor, and TCR beta sequencing was performed on peripheral blood mononuclear cells. The Qiagen DNeasy Blood Extraction Kit was used to extract genomic DNA from the blood cell samples. Library method: the immunoSEQ multiplex PCR assay. For the multiplex PCR, a mixture combining 60 forward primers for TCR Vbeta segments and 13 reverse primers for TCR Jbeta segments was used. The CDR3 region of rearranged TCR beta genes was amplified from genomic DNA with a multiplex PCR assay. The amplified TCR beta libraries were sequenced on the Illumina HiSeq System as 87-base-pair reads. From the authors' description of their analysis: A later analysis counted about 80 million unique TCR beta chains across the 666 repertoires, and some 11 million of these chains were shared by at least two donors. Raw reads were error-corrected and collapsed into unique sequences with a nearest-neighbor algorithm that merged closely related sequences to remove PCR and sequencing errors. V, D and J gene segments were assigned by aligning CDR3 sequences to IMGT reference sequences. For a sequence to be retained, at least a six-nucleotide match to both a V gene segment and a J gene segment was required. Rearrangements were called productive when the CDR3 lacked stop codons and stayed in frame with V and J; all others were non-productive. CDR3 was defined according to IMGT convention as the region running from the second conserved V-encoded cysteine to the conserved J-encoded phenylalanine. In an earlier analysis of 587 of the donors, sequences lacking an unambiguous match to a single V gene segment were excluded. An earlier analysis of just under 600 of the donors called V segments functional above 56.7% productive rearrangements and segregating when the between-donor standard deviation exceeded 5%. A statistical classification framework was built to diagnose cytomegalovirus status from the catalog of TCR beta chain sequences. In a later analysis, V and J genes were assigned by comparing TCR nucleotide sequences against IMGT/GENE-DB human TR gene sequences. A later analysis assigned CDR3 sequences and most-parsimonious VDJ recombination scenarios with the TCRdist pipeline. In a later analysis, each TCR beta chain was defined by its CDR3 amino acid sequence together with its V-gene family, and reads lacking a unique V-gene family were excluded. In a later analysis, 500 to 650 highly shared, low-generation-probability nucleotide sequences were removed to address suspected cross-contamination and a sequencing artifact. In a later analysis, a clonal expansion index for each public chain was calculated from normalized within-repertoire ranks of inferred template counts. In a later analysis, generation probabilities were computed with a VDJ recombination model fitted to out-of-frame rearrangements, and the resulting probabilities were checked against IGoR. Hypergeometric tests were used in a later analysis to score TCR-TCR, TCR-HLA and TCR-CMV co-occurrence, with a repertoire-size bias correction applied to the TCR pairs. False discovery rates were estimated in a later analysis by permuting HLA or CMV assignments 20 times. In a later analysis, co-occurring TCRs were grouped using DBSCAN, with TCRdist sequence similarity added in when clustering inside HLA-allele-positive subsets. Co-occurrence clustering excluded repertoires with fewer than 30,000 or more than 120,000 public chains, plus five with anomalous nucleotide sharing. TCRdb re-hosts the immuneACCESS table, in-frame sequences only. Its copies lack some clones; in the studies checked, an unresolved V gene accounts for under half of them, and the cause for the rest is not known. V and J calls and clone size are those listed in that table; D and trimming were worked out from the DNA. Within this sample are about 200,000 clones, with 81% of them counted one time only. The ten largest clones capture 1.5% to 2% of the sample.

Worth noting for this clone: Its specific antigen is unknown. Base quality data are lacking; no much larger clone is found one base away.

Counted from cysteine to phenylalanine, this CDR3 has 15 amino acids. Only the CDR3 portion is preserved as DNA: 45 bases, with reading frame beginning at the first base. Per the germline V gene, SGDLS is the CDR1 and YYNGEE is the CDR2. Compared with germline, V lacks 2 bases and J lacks 3 bases; bases without a gene match: 1. This TCR derives from a man between 18 and 29 years old in good health and CMV-seronegative. The chain joins TRBV9 to TRBJ2-1, and TRBD2 aligns with 11 junction nucleotides. What was sequenced was PBMCs. The nucleotides read TGTGCCAGCAGCGTTAGCGGGAGGGTCTACAATGAGCAGTTCTTC. This yields the protein CASSVSGRVYNEQFF.